These T cell receptor beta chains were read from a single sample in a study of identifying expanded T cells in peripheral blood. Sequenced by immunoSEQ multiplex PCR; TCRdb stores in-frame clones only, minus some. The data show approximately 58,000 clones, over 80% seen once. The sample was blood. The receptors were sampled from a person aged 18 to 75 in good health. Both conserved end residues are part of each CDR3. D genes are given only for firm matches. Size values are once, few and many counts, or a class for expanded clones, and some rows have none.

V gene,J gene,D gene,clone size,CDR3 DNA,CDR3 protein
TRBV25-1,TRBJ2-3,NA,NA,TGTGCCAGCAGTGAATCGGTCCGGGGCGCAGATACGCAGTATTTT,CASSESVRGADTQYF
TRBV2,TRBJ2-3,NA,NA,TGTGCCAGCGCGACCGGGGACGGCCGTACAGATACGCAGTATTTT,CASATGDGRTDTQYF
TRBV19,TRBJ2-1,TRBD2,NA,TGTGCCGCCTCCCCCCACGGGAGGGCTGGGGAGCAGTTCTTC,CAASPHGRAGEQFF
TRBV10-3,TRBJ1-3,TRBD1,NA,TGTGCCATCAAGGGGGACAGGGTTTCCACGGACTCTGGAAACACCATATATTTT,CAIKGDRVSTDSGNTIYF
TRBV9,TRBJ1-2,NA,few,TGTGCCAGCAGCGCCTTTTCTGGGACGGATGATAACTATGGCTACACCTTC,CASSAFSGTDDNYGYTF
TRBV6-5,TRBJ2-2,NA,NA,TGTGCCAGCAGTTCCGAGGGACTCTTGAACACCGGGGAGCTGTTTTTT,CASSSEGLLNTGELFF
TRBV19,TRBJ1-5,NA,few,TGTGCCAGTAGTATGAGCCAGGGCAATCAGCCCCAGCATTTT,CASSMSQGNQPQHF
TRBV29-1,TRBJ1-1,TRBD1,NA,TGCAGCGTTGTCTTGACAGGGCGGACTGAAGCTTTCTTT,CSVVLTGRTEAFF
TRBV5-4,TRBJ2-7,NA,NA,TGTGCCAGCAGCGGCAGCCAGGGACCCACCCCCTACGAGCAGTACTTC,CASSGSQGPTPYEQYF
TRBV6-5,TRBJ2-3,NA,NA,TGTGCCAGCAGTTGGACAGATACGCAGTATTTT,CASSWTDTQYF
TRBV2,TRBJ2-7,NA,many,TGTGCCAGCATCCCAGGGGTCAGCTCCTACGAGCAGTACTTC,CASIPGVSSYEQYF
TRBV7-8,TRBJ1-5,NA,NA,TGTGCCAGCAGCTTAGAGGGGCCTCAGCCCCAGCATTTT,CASSLEGPQPQHF
TRBV29-1,TRBJ2-1,NA,NA,TGCAGCGTTGAGTATTCAGGCAATGAGCAGTTCTTC,CSVEYSGNEQFF
TRBV5-4,TRBJ1-2,NA,few,TGTGCCAGCAGCCTCTGGCAGGCCCATGGCTACACCTTC,CASSLWQAHGYTF
TRBV6-1,TRBJ2-1,TRBD2,NA,TGTGCCAGCAGTGCCTTTACTAGCGGGAGAAATGAGCAGTTCTTC,CASSAFTSGRNEQFF
TRBV7-8,TRBJ1-2,NA,NA,TGTGCCAGCAGCTTAGGTACAGCCTCGACCGACTATGGCTACACCTTC,CASSLGTASTDYGYTF
TRBV6-4,TRBJ1-1,NA,NA,TGTGCCAGCAGTGACAGGGTCAACACTGAAGCTTTCTTT,CASSDRVNTEAFF
TRBV5-4,TRBJ1-1,TRBD1,NA,TGTGCCAGCAGTCGCTATTATACACTGATAGCCGGGACAGGTAACACTGAAGCTTTCTTT,CASSRYYTLIAGTGNTEAFF
TRBV15,TRBJ2-1,TRBD2,NA,TGTGCCACCAGCCGCGGGACTAGCGGGGGCCCTTACAATGAGCAGTTCTTC,CATSRGTSGGPYNEQFF
TRBV7-8,TRBJ2-5,TRBD2,NA,TGTGCCAGCAGCTTGCGGGGGGATGGGAAGGAGACCCAGTACTTC,CASSLRGDGKETQYF
TRBV7-8,TRBJ1-1,NA,few,TGTGCCAGCAGTAAAAACAGGGCGCCTAACACTGAAGCTTTCTTT,CASSKNRAPNTEAFF
TRBV9,TRBJ2-4,NA,NA,TGTGCCAGCAGCGTAGGGGAAGGGATGGCCAAAAACATTCAGTACTTC,CASSVGEGMAKNIQYF
TRBV5-4,TRBJ1-2,TRBD1,NA,TGTGCCAGCAGCTTCCAGGGGGCGCCTGGCTACACCTTC,CASSFQGAPGYTF
TRBV19,TRBJ2-2,NA,NA,TGTGCCAGTAGTATACGAAGCGGCGGGGAGCTGTTTTTT,CASSIRSGGELFF
TRBV12-5,TRBJ1-5,NA,NA,TGTGCTAGTGCCAGCCCGGGGGCAGGCAATCAGCCCCAGCATTTT,CASASPGAGNQPQHF
TRBV13,TRBJ2-2,NA,NA,TGTGCCAGCAGCCCCGGCGGACGGGCGGCCACCGGGGAGCTGTTTTTT,CASSPGGRAATGELFF
TRBV5-1,TRBJ2-4,NA,few,TGCGCCAGCAGCCTGAAAGAAATCCGATCGGGAAACATTCAGTACTTC,CASSLKEIRSGNIQYF
TRBV6-1,TRBJ2-7,NA,NA,TGTGCCAGCAGTGAAGTAGCAGGGGTCATCTACGAGCAGTACTTC,CASSEVAGVIYEQYF
TRBV30,TRBJ1-2,NA,NA,TGTGCCTGGAGTGAAGCGGGGACATGGGGCGACGGCTACACCTTC,CAWSEAGTWGDGYTF
TRBV5-6,TRBJ1-1,NA,NA,TGTGCCAGCAGCTTGGCCCGGCAGAGGAACACTGAAGCTTTCTTT,CASSLARQRNTEAFF
TRBV27,TRBJ2-7,NA,NA,TGTGCCAGCAGTTTCAAGTTAGCGACCGATGACTCCTACGAGCAGTACTTC,CASSFKLATDDSYEQYF
TRBV27,TRBJ2-2,TRBD1,NA,TGTGCCAGCAGCGCCCCCGCAGGGGGCAACACCGGGGAGCTGTTTTTT,CASSAPAGGNTGELFF
TRBV30,TRBJ2-5,NA,NA,TGTGCCTGGAGTGTGACTGTCCCCCGACAAGAGACCCAGTACTTC,CAWSVTVPRQETQYF